This T cell receptor (beta chain) was sequenced in a study of cytomegalovirus exposure and HLA in healthy donors. General study points: Rarity held for most TCR sequences, but there were some public TCRs that occurred in many donors. A prior analysis recorded that most TCR beta V segments were productive about 87% or about 30% of the time. In a later analysis, TCR beta V- and J-gene trimming showed a link to a missense DCLRE1C variant.

The junction had 13 bases not matched to a gene; V was cut back by 5 bases and J by 4 bases. This CDR3 region has 17 residues. Germline V gene lookup returns CDR1 MNHEY and CDR2 SMNVEV (reference sequence). Vbeta (60) and Jbeta (13) primers were used in the PCR. The method was immunoSEQ multiplex PCR; TCRdb's version includes in-frame clones alone and lacks a portion of them. The sample shows 150,000 to 200,000 clones, roughly 79% of them seen only once. As regards this clone: Its cognate antigen is unknown.

Source material: PBMCs. The chain has TRBV27 and TRBJ1-2; TRBD1 agrees at 10 bases. The receptor was derived from a young woman in good health and CMV-seropositive. CDR3 residues: CASSLRPGQGFPYGYTF. Written as DNA, the CDR3 is TGTGCCAGCAGTCTGAGACCGGGACAGGGGTTTCCCTATGGCTACACCTTC.